This TCR beta chain was sequenced during a study of blood T cell repertoires in COVID-19. Study overall: The samples span acute and convalescent COVID-19 from the United States, Italy and Spain. PBMCs, B-cell-depleted T cells, or T cells were the source of the cDNA or gDNA that made up the material.

The germline gives CDR1 SGHVS, CDR2 FNYEAQ. V shed 5 bases and J shed 3 bases, with 14 bases lying between them. The CDR3 spans 14 residues. Original analysis: Using reference gene primer amplification, nucleated cell counts were estimated. TCRdb's copy holds only in-frame clones and misses some; the assay was immunoSEQ multiplex PCR. Clone size and the V and J calls come from that table; the DNA yielded D and trimming. The sample lists about 120,000 clones; around 88% were seen once. The rearrangement uses TRBV7-6 and TRBJ2-7; D is possibly TRBD1 (6 bases). The TCR sequence derives from a man older than 75 with active or convalescent COVID-19. The sequenced sample consisted of peripheral blood. Here the CDR3 reads CASSTLQGNYEQYF. As DNA, the CDR3 is TGTGCCAGCAGCACCCTCCAGGGGAACTACGAGCAGTACTTC.